One and the same sample provided the 30 T cell receptor beta chains below, sequenced in a study of glioma-infiltrating T cells. The iRepertoire nested amplicon-rescue multiplex PCR amplified TCR alpha and beta CDR3s from RNA. TCRdb independently ran MiXCR on the multiplex PCR reads; one entry per CDR3 protein. The top ten clones hold approximately 38% of a sample with around 90,000 distinct CDR3 sequences, roughly 40% of them seen once. Material: glioma tissue, nonneoplastic brain tissue, or PBMCs (not recorded which). The receptors come from a human donor with low-grade glioma or glioblastoma, undergoing nonglioma brain surgery, or in good health (not recorded which).

Turning to this clonotype: This could be a read error, since a much larger clone is one nucleotide away. This chain links TRBV25-1 with TRBJ2-6, with TRBD1 as a possible D gene (6 bases). CDR1 and CDR2 (germline): MGHDK, SYGVNS. The length of the CDR3 is 15 residues. In DNA form, the CDR3 reads TGTGCCAGTAAACCACAGGGACCTGGGGCCAGCGTCCTGACTTTC. Protein product: CASKPQGPGASVLTF.

At least ten counts were recorded for this clonotype. The chain recombines TRBV7-2 with TRBJ2-7, with 8 bases fitting TRBD2. Germline V lookup: CDR1 SGHTA, CDR2 FQGNSA. V lost 2 bases to trimming and J lost 6 bases; unmatched junction nucleotides: 9. The CDR3 contains 15 residues. CDR3 region: CASSLSSGLAGEQYF. The DNA for the CDR3 is TGTGCCAGCAGCTTAAGTTCCGGACTAGCCGGCGAGCAGTACTTC.

The chain is built from TRBV7-2 and TRBJ2-3; no definite D call. The CDR3 spans 13 residues. V was pared by 6 bases and J by 14 bases, with 21 bases between. Germline CDR1 SGHTA, CDR2 FQGNSA. The CDR3 coding sequence is TGTGCCAGCAGACCCCGGAGCACAGATGCGCGGTATTTT. Residues: CASRPRSTDARYF.

This clonotype was detected many times. V usage is TRBV6-2 or TRBV6-3 and J usage is TRBJ2-1; no clear D gene. Trimming took off 8 bases at V and 8 bases at J, with 10 bases between the two ends. Germline V gene sequence: CDR1 MNHEY, CDR2 SVGEGT. The CDR3 spans 11 residues. The CDR3 here is CASADTDEQFF. CDR3 bases: TGTGCCAGCGCCGATACGGATGAGCAGTTCTTC.

In its sample, this clonotype was seen many times. J is TRBJ1-2 and V is TRBV9; no reliable D call. The CDR3 is 14 amino acids. The V end was cut by 0 bases, the J end by 1 base, with 7 bases between. The V gene's germline CDR1 is SGDLS and CDR2 YYNGEE. The CDR3 region has the DNA TGTGCCAGCAGCGTAGACGACGATAACTATGGCTACACCTTC. Translating gives CASSVDDDNYGYTF.

This chain connects TRBV24-1 to TRBJ2-5; no clear D gene. This CDR3 comprises 14 residues. Per the germline V gene, CDR1 is KGHDR and CDR2 is SFDVKD. The germline V and J ends were trimmed by 5 bases and 3 bases, with 12 bases remaining between them. The CDR3 region is CATSGVQNKETQYF. DNA of the CDR3: TGTGCCACCAGTGGTGTCCAGAATAAAGAGACCCAGTACTTC.

The genes are TRBV9 and TRBJ2-1, with 8 positions matching TRBD1. The V and J ends lost 1 base and 4 bases, in that order; junction bases with no gene match: 7. CDR1 and CDR2 (germline): SGDLS, YYNGEE. The CDR3 has 16 amino acids. The CDR3 protein is CASSVSGTGGYNEQFF. The CDR3 nucleotides read TGTGCCAGCAGCGTATCCGGGACAGGAGGATACAATGAGCAGTTCTTC.

This clonotype was recorded many times. This rearrangement joins TRBV6-1 to TRBJ1-1, with TRBD1 as a possible D gene (6 bases). CDR3 length: 11 amino acids. The germline V and J ends were trimmed by 8 bases and 9 bases, with 13 bases remaining between them. The germline gives CDR1 MNHNS, CDR2 SASEGT. CDR3 amino acids: CASEGVNKAFF. The CDR3 DNA reads as TGTGCCAGCGAGGGGGTAAATAAAGCTTTCTTT.

In this sample, this clonotype turned up many times. The CDR3: CASSSGRFYGYTF. The CDR3 nucleotides read TGTGCCAGCAGTTCGGGACGTTTTTATGGCTACACCTTC. The rearrangement uses TRBV27 and TRBJ1-2; a possible D gene is TRBD1 (5 bases). The CDR3 has 13 residues. The V gene lost 4 bases and the J gene lost 5 bases, with 11 bases spanning the gap. Germline V gene sequence: CDR1 MNHEY, CDR2 SMNVEV (reference sequence).

With regard to this clonotype: This may be a read error: a much more frequent sequence differs by one nucleotide. J is TRBJ2-7 and V is TRBV7-9; no reliable D call. This CDR3 is built from 11 residues. Germline CDR1 and CDR2: SEHNR and FQNEAQ (reference sequence). Trimming pared 4 bases from V and 7 bases from J, leaving 8 bases between. The CDR3 DNA follows: TGTGCCAGCAGCTCTAAGGGTGAGCAGTACTTC. This translates into CASSSKGEQYF.

In the case of this clonotype: A much bigger clone sits one base away, suggesting this may be a read error. The chain combines TRBV5-1 with TRBJ2-1; 11 bases are shared with TRBD2. Germline V gene sequence: CDR1 SGHRS, CDR2 YFSETQ. The CDR3 is 18 amino acids. For the CDR3, the DNA is TGCGCCAGCAGCTTGGGCCTAGCGGGGGGACGCTCCTACGATGAGCAGTTCTTC. Amino acids: CASSLGLAGGRSYDEQFF. The whole variable domain, remainder taken from reference TRBV5-1 and TRBJ2-1, is KAGVTQTPRYLIKTRGQQVTLSCSPISGHRSVSWYQQTPGQGLQFLFEYFSETQRNKGNFPGRFSGRQFSNSRSEMNVSTLELGDSALYLCASSLGLAGGRSYDEQFFGPGTRLTVL.

In its sample, this clonotype was seen many times. The chain is built from TRBV25-1 and TRBJ1-6; D remains unclear. The CDR3 spans 13 residues. Germline CDR1 and CDR2: MGHDK and SYGVNS. V was cut by 4 bases and J by 10 bases, with 11 bases left in between. CDR3 sequence reads: CASSGPDLSPLHF. Here the CDR3 DNA reads TGTGCCAGCAGTGGACCGGATTTGTCACCCCTCCACTTT.

This clonotype was seen repeatedly, ten times or more. This chain joins TRBV6-1 and TRBJ2-7, with TRBD2 as a possible D gene (6 bases). This CDR3 has 15 residues. Trimming removed 5 bases at V and 3 bases at J, with 17 bases between. Germline V gene lookup returns CDR1 MNHNS and CDR2 SASEGT. The CDR3 region is CASSRRGTGGYEQYF. Written as DNA, the CDR3 is TGTGCCAGCAGTCGACGGGGGACTGGAGGCTACGAGCAGTACTTC.

This clonotype was picked up many times. The chain combines TRBV2 with TRBJ2-3; perhaps TRBD1 as D (5 bases). Trimming cost V 4 bases and J 5 bases, with 10 bases left between them. CDR1 and CDR2 from the germline V gene are SNHLY and FYNNEI. The CDR3 is 13 residues long. The CDR3 loop is CASSAVQGDTQYF. In DNA form, the CDR3 reads TGTGCCAGCAGTGCGGTTCAGGGAGATACGCAGTATTTT.

This clonotype was seen at least ten times. The chain couples TRBV29-1 to TRBJ1-5, with a possible D match to TRBD1 (6 bases). Germline V gives CDR1 SQVTM, CDR2 ANQGSEA. This CDR3 region has 13 residues. Trimming stripped 4 bases from V and 2 bases from J, with 9 bases between. Here the CDR3 reads CSVADSGNQPQHF. The CDR3 DNA sequence: TGCAGCGTTGCGGACAGCGGCAATCAGCCCCAGCATTTT.

Ten or more counts support this clonotype. The rearrangement joins TRBV28 to TRBJ2-5; D remains ambiguous. V dropped 6 bases and J dropped 5 bases, with 10 bases sitting between them. CDR3 length: 12 residues. Germline V gene sequence: CDR1 MDHEN, CDR2 SYDVKM. The CDR3 DNA is TGTGCCAGCAGCCATCGTCGGGAGACCCAGTACTTC. Translated: CASSHRRETQYF.

The chain has TRBV6-8 and TRBJ2-7, with 10 bases matching TRBD1. The V and J ends lost 5 bases and 3 bases, in that order; junction bases with no gene match: 13. The V gene's germline CDR1 is MNHGY and CDR2 SAAAGT. The CDR3 has 17 amino acids. The CDR3 is CASSRPTGTGAYYEQYF. The CDR3 coding sequence is TGTGCCAGCAGTCGACCGACCGGGACAGGGGCCTACTACGAGCAGTACTTC.

This clonotype was observed at least ten times. This chain joins TRBV19 and TRBJ2-7; no definite D call. V was clipped by 3 bases and J by 1 base, with 13 bases between them. The CDR3 extends over 15 amino acids. Germline V gene data show CDR1 as LNHDA and CDR2 as SQIVND (reference sequence). This CDR3 reads CASSISGDHSYEQYF. CDR3 DNA sequence: TGTGCCAGTAGTATTTCAGGTGACCATTCCTACGAGCAGTACTTC. The entire variable domain, with the rest obtained from reference TRBV19 and TRBJ2-7, is as follows: DGGITQSPKYLFRKEGQNVTLSCEQNLNHDAMYWYRQDPGQGLRLIYYSQIVNDFQKGDIAEGYSVSREKKESFPLTVTSAQKNPTAFYLCASSISGDHSYEQYFGPGTRLTVT.

The gene calls are TRBV6-5 and TRBJ2-1, with TRBD1 as a possible D gene (5 bases). Matching the DNA end better, TRBJ2-7 makes the J call doubtful. The CDR3 is made up of 15 amino acids. Germline V gene lookup returns CDR1 MNHEY and CDR2 SVGAGI. The CDR3 DNA sequence: TGTGCCAGCCCGAAGGGTCAGGGAACCTACAATGAGCAGTACTTC. Its protein is CASPKGQGTYNEQYF.

For this clonotype: A much larger clone differs from this one at a single base, so this may be a read error. V is TRBV24-1 and J is TRBJ2-3; TRBD1 matches 8 bases. The ends lost 3 bases at V and 8 bases at J; junction bases unmatched: 12. Germline V gives CDR1 KGHDR, CDR2 SFDVKD. The length of the CDR3 is 16 residues. As DNA, the CDR3 is TGTGCCACCAGTGATCCGGGACAGGCGGCCACAAGTACGCAGTATTTT. Translation: CATSDPGQAATSTQYF.

This clonotype has a count of ten or more. This chain joins TRBV7-8 and TRBJ2-1; D is possibly TRBD1 (6 bases). The length of the CDR3 is 19 residues. Looked up from germline, CDR1 is SGHVS and CDR2 is FQNEAQ. V was clipped by 5 bases and J by 0 bases, with 23 bases between them. The CDR3 spells CASSEGQWGGPSSYNEQFF. The CDR3 coding sequence is TGTGCCAGCAGCGAAGGACAGTGGGGTGGCCCCAGCTCCTACAATGAGCAGTTCTTC.

Comments on this clonotype: Being one base from a much bigger clone, this may be a read error. Because the CDR3 is missing its conserved closing phenylalanine or tryptophan, this is likely a read error. This chain connects TRBV11-2 to TRBJ2-1, with D unclear. Trimming removed 1 base at V and 8 bases at J, with 9 bases between. The germline V gene encodes CDR1 SGHAT and CDR2 FQNNGV. The CDR3 totals 13 residues. CDR3 bases: TGTGCCAGCAGCTTAGGATTAGCCGATGAGCAGTTCCTC. Its protein product is CASSLGLADEQFL.

This clonotype was recorded many times. This chain joins TRBV5-4 and TRBJ2-1; D ambiguous. Per germline, CDR1 SGHNT and CDR2 YYREEE (reference sequence). V gave up 4 bases and J gave up 0 bases, with 11 bases separating them. The CDR3 totals 15 residues. The CDR3 nucleotides read TGTGCCAGCAGCATGGACGGCCTCTCCTACAATGAGCAGTTCTTC. Residues: CASSMDGLSYNEQFF.

This clonotype was counted ten times or more. CDR3: CASSSPGTGNNQPQHF. CDR3 nucleotide sequence: TGTGCCAGCAGTTCCCCCGGGACAGGGAACAATCAGCCCCAGCATTTT. This chain connects TRBV28 to TRBJ1-5; 9 nucleotides align to TRBD1. This CDR3 has 16 residues. Looked up from germline, CDR1 is MDHEN and CDR2 is SYDVKM. With 4 bases clipped from V and 3 bases from J, the junction kept 7 bases outside the gene matches.

This clonotype has at least ten counts. V gene TRBV7-2 combines with J gene TRBJ2-7; D call uncertain. Germline loops: CDR1 SGHTA, CDR2 FQGNSA. The CDR3 runs to 14 residues. The V and J ends lost 5 bases and 5 bases respectively, with 16 bases between them. The CDR3 bases are TGTGCCAGCAGCCTCAAACAGTTAGTCCACGAGCAGTACTTC. This encodes CASSLKQLVHEQYF.

In this sample, this clonotype turned up many times. The gene calls are TRBV28 and TRBJ2-5; possible D gene TRBD1, 5 bases. V gave up 6 bases and J gave up 7 bases, with 12 bases separating them. The germline CDR1 and CDR2 sequences are MDHEN and SYDVKM. The CDR3 runs 12 residues. The CDR3 region is CASSPTVGTQYF. DNA of the CDR3: TGTGCCAGCAGCCCGACAGTTGGGACCCAGTACTTC.

This clonotype was counted many times. The rearrangement links TRBV19 to TRBJ1-3; 8 positions match TRBD1. This CDR3 contains 16 residues. Germline-derived CDR1 and CDR2 are LNHDA and SQIVND (reference sequence). The V and J ends lost 5 bases and 0 bases, in that order; junction bases with no gene match: 6. Here the CDR3 reads CASSFRQGPSGNTIYF. The CDR3, as DNA: TGTGCCAGTAGTTTTCGACAGGGGCCCTCTGGAAACACCATATATTTT. Drawing the rest from reference TRBV19 and TRBJ1-3, the complete variable domain is DGGITQSPKYLFRKEGQNVTLSCEQNLNHDAMYWYRQDPGQGLRLIYYSQIVNDFQKGDIAEGYSVSREKKESFPLTVTSAQKNPTAFYLCASSFRQGPSGNTIYFGEGSWLTVV.

This clonotype was observed a single time. This likely comes from a read error, as the CDR3 has no conserved phenylalanine or tryptophan at its end. The chain recombines TRBV6-9 with TRBJ1-5; D possibly corresponds to TRBD1 (5 bases). The germline V gene encodes CDR1 MNHGY and CDR2 SVAAGI. The CDR3 covers 16 residues. CDR3 protein: CSSSYPDSNSNQPQHS. In DNA, the CDR3 is TGTTCCAGCAGTTACCCCGACAGCAATAGCAATCAGCCCCAGCATTCT.

V gene TRBV7-9 combines with J gene TRBJ2-1; D gene ambiguous. Per germline, CDR1 SEHNR and CDR2 FQNEAQ (reference sequence). Trimming took off 5 bases at V and 3 bases at J, with 11 bases between the two ends. The CDR3 has 14 amino acids. The CDR3 DNA follows: TGTGCCAGCAGCCCCCCCGGAAACTACAATGAGCAGTTCTTC. This sequence encodes CASSPPGNYNEQFF. Filled out from reference TRBV7-9 and TRBJ2-1, the complete variable domain reads DTGVSQNPRHKITKRGQNVTFRCDPISEHNRLYWYRQTLGQGPEFLTYFQNEAQLEKSRLLSDRFSAERPKGSFSTLEIQRTEQGDSAMYLCASSPPGNYNEQFFGPGTRLTVL.

This clonotype occurred many times. V is TRBV6-2 or TRBV6-3 and J is TRBJ2-1; 13 bases agree with TRBD2. The CDR3 runs to 17 residues. The germline gives CDR1 MNHEY, CDR2 SVGEGT. V lost 2 bases to trimming and J lost 4 bases; unmatched junction nucleotides: 5. The CDR3 spells CASSYTSGRGLYNEQFF. DNA of the CDR3: TGTGCCAGCAGTTACACTAGCGGGAGGGGACTTTACAATGAGCAGTTCTTC.